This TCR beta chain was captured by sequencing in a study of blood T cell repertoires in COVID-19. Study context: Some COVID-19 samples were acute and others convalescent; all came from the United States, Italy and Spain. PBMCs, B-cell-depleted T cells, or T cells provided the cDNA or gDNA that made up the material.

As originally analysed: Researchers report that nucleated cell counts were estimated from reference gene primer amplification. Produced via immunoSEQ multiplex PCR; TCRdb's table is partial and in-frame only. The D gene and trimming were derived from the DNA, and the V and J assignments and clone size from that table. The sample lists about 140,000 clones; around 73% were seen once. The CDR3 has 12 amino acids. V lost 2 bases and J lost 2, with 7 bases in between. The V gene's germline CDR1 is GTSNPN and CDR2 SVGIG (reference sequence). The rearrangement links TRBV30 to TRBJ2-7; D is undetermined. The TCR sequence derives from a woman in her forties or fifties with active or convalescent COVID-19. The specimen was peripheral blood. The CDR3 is CAWSRVTYEQYF. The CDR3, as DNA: TGTGCCTGGAGTCGGGTTACCTACGAGCAGTACTTC.